This T cell receptor beta chain originates from a study of chemoradiotherapy in HPV16-positive cancers. The assay was immunoSEQ multiplex PCR, and TCRdb's table has in-frame clones only and misses some. The table lists 4,500 to 6,500 clones, 91% of them singletons, with about 24% in the top ten. The CDR3 runs to 15 residues. Germline CDR1 reads SGDLS; CDR2 reads YYNGEE. The V gene end was trimmed by 3 bases and the J gene end by 4 bases; junction bases not matched to a gene: 9. The V and J genes are TRBV9 and TRBJ1-2; 7 bases fit TRBD1. The sequencing here drew on blood, taken from a patient who underwent chemoradiotherapy. The receptor was derived from a human donor with HPV-associated anogenital cancer. The CDR3 loop reads CASSASGQTVYGYTF. CDR3 sequence (DNA): TGTGCCAGCAGCGCATCGGGACAGACAGTCTATGGCTACACCTTC.